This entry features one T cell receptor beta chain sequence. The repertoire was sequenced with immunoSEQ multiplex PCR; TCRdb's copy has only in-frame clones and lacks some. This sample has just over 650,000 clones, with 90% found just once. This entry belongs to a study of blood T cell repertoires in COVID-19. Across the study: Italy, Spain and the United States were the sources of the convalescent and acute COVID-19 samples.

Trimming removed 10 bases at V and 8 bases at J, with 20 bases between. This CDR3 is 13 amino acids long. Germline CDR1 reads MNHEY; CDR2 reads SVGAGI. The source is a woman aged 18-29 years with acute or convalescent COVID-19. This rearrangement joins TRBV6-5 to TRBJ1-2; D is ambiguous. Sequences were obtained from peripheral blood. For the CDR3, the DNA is TGTGCCAAAAGCGAGGGTATACCAAAGGGCTACACCTTC. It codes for CAKSEGIPKGYTF.